The clone carrying this T cell receptor beta chain was seen repeatedly, ten times or more. As yet, its antigen is unknown. V dropped 2 bases and J dropped 1; count of bases not matched to a gene: 15. The CDR3 extends over 20 amino acids. Germline V gives CDR1 MNHEY, CDR2 SVGEGT. Individual cDNA molecules received unique molecular identifiers during library preparation. MiXCR, applied by TCRdb to the 5' RACE reads, yields one record per CDR3 protein. Counted here are around 35,000 distinct CDR3 sequences, roughly 6% occurring once; the ten biggest clones make up roughly 6%. This sample is drawn from a study of early T cells in non-severe SARS-CoV-2 infection. General observations from the study: Anti-spike CD8 responses were favored by VDJdb matching, which missed private and CD4 specificities.

This clonotype originated in an adult who was a healthcare worker with PCR-confirmed SARS-CoV-2 infection or an uninfected control (not recorded which). Specimen: whole blood. V and J are TRBV6-2 or TRBV6-3 and TRBJ2-5; 11 bases map to TRBD2. The CDR3 region has the DNA TGTGCCAGCAGTTACCCGGTAGGACTAGCGGGTTCTTCCCTCCAAGAGACCCAGTACTTC. Amino acid sequence: CASSYPVGLAGSSLQETQYF.